The T cell receptor beta chain under discussion was sequenced for a study of metastatic and nonmetastatic thyroid tumors. The study's findings and limits: Within blood and tumor, benign nodules reportedly had significantly lower TCR beta diversity than malignant thyroid tumors did.

This clone was seen repeatedly, ten times or more. Its antigen is as yet unknown. This CDR3 contains 12 residues. Between the trimmed V and J ends, which lost 7 bases and 8 bases, there was a span of 14 bases. The germline V gene has CDR1 DFQATT and CDR2 SNEGSKA (reference sequence). TCRdb re-processed the PCR reads through MiXCR. The repertoire holds just over 20,000 clones, with around an eighth as singletons. Nobody among the patients had been given any treatment before thyroid surgery. The sequence came from a female donor with papillary thyroid cancer or a benign thyroid nodule (not recorded which). Some clones in this sample may be carry-over from other donors' samples. Sequencing was performed on blood. This chain links TRBV20-1 with TRBJ1-4, with D unresolved. For the CDR3, the DNA is TGCAGTGGCAGGAGAGGTCGGGAAAAACTGTTTTTT. Translated: CSGRRGREKLFF.